This entry concerns a single TCR beta chain. The sample's treatment: roughly 20 received Ad26.COV2.S at low or high dose, single or two shots; about 5 received placebo; per-sample allocation not given. Vaccine and placebo recipients were sampled on day 63 after the first injection. This entry is derived from a study of Ad26.COV2.S vaccination and SARS-CoV-2 variants. Looking at the study overall: The authors gave Ad26.COV2.S intramuscularly, either once or twice 56 days apart.

Germline-derived CDR1 and CDR2 are SGDLS and YYNGEE. V trimming: 4 bases; J trimming: 7 bases; junction bases outside the gene matches: 9. This CDR3 is 15 amino acids long. The data were produced by immunoSEQ multiplex PCR, yet TCRdb's version contains in-frame clones alone and is incomplete. The data hold about 400,000 clones, with 88% observed a single time. The chain carries TRBV9 and TRBJ2-2, with 8 positions matching TRBD2. This TCR came from a person between 18 and 65 years old who received the Ad26.COV2.S COVID-19 vaccine or a placebo. Specimen: peripheral blood, collected in a trial of Ad26.COV2.S vaccine versus placebo. This CDR3 is CASSPRGGLVGELFF. CDR3 sequence (DNA): TGTGCCAGCAGCCCACGGGGGGGACTAGTCGGGGAGCTGTTTTTT.